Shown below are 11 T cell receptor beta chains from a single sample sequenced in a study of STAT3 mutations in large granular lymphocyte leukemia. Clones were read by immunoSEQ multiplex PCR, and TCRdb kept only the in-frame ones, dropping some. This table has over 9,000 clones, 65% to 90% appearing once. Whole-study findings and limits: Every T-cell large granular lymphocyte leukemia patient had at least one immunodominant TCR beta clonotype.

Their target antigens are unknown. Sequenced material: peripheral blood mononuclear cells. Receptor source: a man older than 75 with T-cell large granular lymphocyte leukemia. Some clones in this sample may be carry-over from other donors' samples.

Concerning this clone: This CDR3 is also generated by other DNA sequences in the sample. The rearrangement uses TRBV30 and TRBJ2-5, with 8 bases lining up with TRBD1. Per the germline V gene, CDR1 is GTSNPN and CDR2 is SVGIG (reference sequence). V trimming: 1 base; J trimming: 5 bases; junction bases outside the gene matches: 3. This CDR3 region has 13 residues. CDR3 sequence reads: CAWSGNRGETQYF. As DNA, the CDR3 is TGTGCCTGGAGTGGTAACAGGGGGGAGACCCAGTACTTC.

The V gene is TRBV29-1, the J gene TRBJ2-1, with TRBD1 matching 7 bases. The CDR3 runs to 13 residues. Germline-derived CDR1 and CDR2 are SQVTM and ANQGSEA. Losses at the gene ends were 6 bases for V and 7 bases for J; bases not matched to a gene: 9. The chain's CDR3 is CSVEMTGRNEQFF. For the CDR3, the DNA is TGCAGCGTCGAGATGACAGGGCGGAATGAGCAGTTCTTC.

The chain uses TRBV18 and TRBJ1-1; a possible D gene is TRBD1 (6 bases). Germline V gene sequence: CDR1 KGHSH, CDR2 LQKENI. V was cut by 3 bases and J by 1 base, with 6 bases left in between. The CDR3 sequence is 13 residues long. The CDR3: CASSPGQNTEAFF. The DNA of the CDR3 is TGTGCCAGCTCACCGGGACAGAACACTGAAGCTTTCTTT.

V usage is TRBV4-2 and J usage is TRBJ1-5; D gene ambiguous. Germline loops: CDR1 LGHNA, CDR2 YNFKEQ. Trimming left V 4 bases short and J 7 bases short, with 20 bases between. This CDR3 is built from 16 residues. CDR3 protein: CASSPPISGPKQPQHF. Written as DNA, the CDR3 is TGTGCCAGCAGCCCCCCTATAAGCGGCCCAAAACAGCCCCAGCATTTT.

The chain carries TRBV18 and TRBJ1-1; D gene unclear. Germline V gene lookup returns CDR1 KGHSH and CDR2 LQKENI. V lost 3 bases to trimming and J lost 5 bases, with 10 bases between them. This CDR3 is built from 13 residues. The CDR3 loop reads CASSPQEGTEAFF. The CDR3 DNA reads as TGTGCCAGCTCACCTCAAGAGGGTACTGAAGCTTTCTTT.

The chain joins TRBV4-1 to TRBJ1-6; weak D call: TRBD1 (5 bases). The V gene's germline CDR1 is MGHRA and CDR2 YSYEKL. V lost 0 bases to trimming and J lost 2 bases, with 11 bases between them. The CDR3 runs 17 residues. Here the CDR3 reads CASSQDGWGTYNSPLHF. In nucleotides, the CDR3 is TGCGCCAGCAGCCAAGATGGGTGGGGGACCTATAATTCACCCCTCCACTTT.

CDR3: CASSLESPQWGYGYTF. The CDR3 DNA reads TGTGCCAGCAGCTTAGAATCCCCTCAGTGGGGGTATGGCTACACCTTC. The chain uses TRBV7-2 and TRBJ1-2, with TRBD1 as a possible D gene (5 bases). Germline V gene data show CDR1 as SGHTA and CDR2 as FQGNSA. V was trimmed by 1 base and J by 5 bases, leaving 17 bases between them. This CDR3 region has 16 residues.

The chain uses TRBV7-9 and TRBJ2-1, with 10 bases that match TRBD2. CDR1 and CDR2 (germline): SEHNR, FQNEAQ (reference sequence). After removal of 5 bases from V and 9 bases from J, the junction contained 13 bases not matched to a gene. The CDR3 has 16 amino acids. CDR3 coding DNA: TGTGCCAGCAGCCCTTCTGGAGCGGGGGGGCATGGTGAGCAGTTCTTC. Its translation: CASSPSGAGGHGEQFF. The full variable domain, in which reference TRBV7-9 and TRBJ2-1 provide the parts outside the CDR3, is DTGVSQNPRHKITKRGQNVTFRCDPISEHNRLYWYRQTLGQGPEFLTYFQNEAQLEKSRLLSDRFSAERPKGSFSTLEIQRTEQGDSAMYLCASSPSGAGGHGEQFFGPGTRLTVL.

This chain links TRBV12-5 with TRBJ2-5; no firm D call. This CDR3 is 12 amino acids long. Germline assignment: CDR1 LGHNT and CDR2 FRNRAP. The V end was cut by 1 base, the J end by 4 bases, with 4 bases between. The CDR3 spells CASGLGRETQYF. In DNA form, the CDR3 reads TGTGCTAGTGGTTTGGGCCGAGAGACCCAGTACTTC.

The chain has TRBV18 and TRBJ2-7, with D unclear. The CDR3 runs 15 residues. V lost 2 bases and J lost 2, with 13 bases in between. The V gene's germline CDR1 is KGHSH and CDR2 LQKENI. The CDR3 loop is CASSPGTFPTYEQYF. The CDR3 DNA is TGTGCCAGCTCACCAGGAACCTTCCCGACCTACGAGCAGTACTTC.

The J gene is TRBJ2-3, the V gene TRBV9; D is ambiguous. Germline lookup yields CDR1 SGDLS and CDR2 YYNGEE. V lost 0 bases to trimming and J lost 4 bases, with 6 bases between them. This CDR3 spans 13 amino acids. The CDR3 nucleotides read TGTGCCAGCAGCGTAGCAGCCGCAGATACGCAGTATTTT. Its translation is CASSVAAADTQYF.